The clone carrying this TCR beta chain came up a few times. The sample comes from a study of blood T cells in healthy people across ages. A J-beta primer mix and a sample-barcoded 5' primer were used in a second PCR of roughly 6 to 11 cycles. In TCRdb, the 5' RACE reads were re-called with MiXCR into one record per CDR3 protein. This table holds 650,000 to 1,000,000 distinct CDR3 sequences, about 36% found once. V lost 5 bases to trimming and J lost 0 bases, with 10 bases between them. The CDR3 covers 15 residues. The specimen sequenced was blood. This receptor was obtained from a man aged 18 to 30 in good health. The rearrangement uses TRBV12-3 or TRBV12-4 and TRBJ2-2; unclear D gene. The CDR3 region is CASSHPHTNTGELFF. The CDR3 DNA is TGTGCCAGCAGTCATCCACATACGAACACCGGGGAGCTGTTTTTT.